The TCR beta chain under discussion was sequenced for a study of PD-1 blockade in classical Hodgkin lymphoma. Study results and caveats: CD4+ TCR diversity climbed significantly by C4D1, unlike CD8+ TCR diversity.

In the case of this clone: Its antigen remains unidentified.

Time point meaning: cycle 4 day 1 (C4D1), after five to seven weeks of nivolumab. All trial patients relapsed after autologous stem cell transplantation. Relapsed/refractory classical Hodgkin lymphoma patients had complete, partial or progressive responses. The germline gives CDR1 LNHDA, CDR2 SQIVND (reference sequence). J was trimmed by 7 bases and V by 7 bases; bases with no gene match: 5. CDR3 size: 14 residues. Profiled with immunoSEQ multiplex PCR; TCRdb holds only in-frame clones, not every one. Of around 25,000 clones listed, 70% to 85% are singletons. Sample: peripheral blood mononuclear cells (PBMCs), taken before the fourth cycle of nivolumab. The receptor was isolated from a human donor with classical Hodgkin lymphoma. The V call is TRBV19, the J call TRBJ2-1, with TRBD1 matching over 12 bases. CDR3 residues: CASNPGQGANEQFF. CDR3 sequence (DNA): TGTGCCAGTAACCCGGGACAGGGGGCGAATGAGCAGTTCTTC.